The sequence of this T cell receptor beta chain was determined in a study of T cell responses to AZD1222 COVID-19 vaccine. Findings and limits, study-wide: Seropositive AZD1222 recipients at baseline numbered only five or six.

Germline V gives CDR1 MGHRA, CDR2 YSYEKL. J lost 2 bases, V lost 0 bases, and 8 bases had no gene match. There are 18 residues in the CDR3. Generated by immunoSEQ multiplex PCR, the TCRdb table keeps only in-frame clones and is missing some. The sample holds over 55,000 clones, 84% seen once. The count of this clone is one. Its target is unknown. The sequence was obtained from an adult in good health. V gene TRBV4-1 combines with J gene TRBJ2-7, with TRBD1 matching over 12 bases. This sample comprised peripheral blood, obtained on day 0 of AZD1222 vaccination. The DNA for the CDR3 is TGCGCCAGCAGCCAAGATGGGCCCGGGACAGGGGGCCCCTACGAGCAGTACTTC. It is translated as CASSQDGPGTGGPYEQYF.